This T cell receptor (beta chain) was sequenced for a study of blood T cells in healthy people across ages. Trimming removed 2 bases at V and 3 bases at J, with 23 bases between. Germline assignment: CDR1 MNHNS and CDR2 SASEGT. The CDR3 totals 19 residues. Using a J-beta primer mix together with a sample-barcoded 5' primer, a second PCR was run for roughly 6 to 12 cycles. A single record per CDR3 protein comes from TCRdb applying MiXCR to the 5' RACE reads. The sample has about 650,000 distinct CDR3 sequences, 32% seen once. This TCR was sampled from a woman older than 75 in good health. The sample taken for sequencing was blood. This chain connects TRBV6-1 to TRBJ2-4; D is possibly TRBD1 (5 bases). The CDR3 bases are TGTGCCAGCAGTGAACCTTTTGGAGACTTCAAAAGGGGCAAAAACATTCAGTACTTC. Its protein product is CASSEPFGDFKRGKNIQYF.